The 3 T cell receptor beta chains presented below share a single source sample, sequenced in a study of CXCR3-negative and CXCR3-positive naive CD8 T cells. UMI-labeled 5' RACE TRB cDNA libraries were prepared from the cells. TCRdb reanalyzed the 5' RACE reads and collapses them to one entry per CDR3 protein, without DNA. The sample table includes several thousand distinct CDR3 sequences. The sequencing input was naive CXCR3- CD8+ T cells from blood. The subset here: CD45RO-CCR7+CD27+CD95- naive CD8+ T cells lacking CXCR3 (TNR3-). These receptors came from a human donor in good health. Some clones in this sample may be carry-over from other donors' samples.

This clonotype shows up as medium-sized by frequency. The chain is built from TRBV7-9 and TRBJ2-1. This CDR3 region has 13 residues. From germline, CDR1 is SEHNR and CDR2 FQNEAQ (reference sequence). The CDR3 here is CASSLGVGNEQFF.

This sequence joins TRBV29-1 and TRBJ2-1; the TCRdb call, TRBD2, lacks DNA for checking. The CDR3 contains 13 residues. Looked up from germline, CDR1 is SQVTM and CDR2 is ANQGSEA. This CDR3 is CSVQTSGYNEQFF.

This sequence joins TRBV18 and TRBJ2-7; with no DNA, the TCRdb D assignment of TRBD1 cannot be verified. The CDR3 length is 15 residues. Germline V gene sequence: CDR1 KGHSH, CDR2 LQKENI. The CDR3 reads CASSPAGTGSYEQYF.